This T cell receptor (beta chain) was sequenced in a study of shared clonotypes between healthy human individuals. General study points: Non-shared clonotypes had lower generation probabilities than clonotypes shared by all four sorted-subset donors.

Regarding this clone: What it recognizes is unknown.

An even split of each subset's genomic DNA across several immunoSEQ plates was performed. Sequencing was performed with immunoSEQ multiplex PCR; in TCRdb, only in-frame clones are kept and a portion is missing. The sample consists of fewer than 200,000 clones, 80% to 95% of them appearing once. The CDR3 runs 16 residues. Losses at the gene ends were 6 bases for V and 10 bases for J; bases not matched to a gene: 16. The V gene's germline CDR1 is LNHNV and CDR2 YYDKDF (reference sequence). This TCR came from a woman aged 25 to 45 in good health. Sequenced material: naive CD4+ T cells sorted from blood. Sample subset: CD45RA+ positively selected. The rearrangement uses TRBV15 and TRBJ2-1, with 9 bases identical to TRBD1. The CDR3 coding sequence is TGTGCCACCAGTAAGCGGCCCGGGACAGGGTACGCGGAGCAGTTCTTC. Its translation: CATSKRPGTGYAEQFF.